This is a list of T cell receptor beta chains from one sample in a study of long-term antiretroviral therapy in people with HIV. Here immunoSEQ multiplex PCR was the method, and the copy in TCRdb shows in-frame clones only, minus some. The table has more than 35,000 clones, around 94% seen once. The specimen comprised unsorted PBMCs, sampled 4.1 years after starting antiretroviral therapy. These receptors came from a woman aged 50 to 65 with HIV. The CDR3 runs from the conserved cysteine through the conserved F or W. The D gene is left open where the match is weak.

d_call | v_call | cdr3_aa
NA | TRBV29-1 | CSVVGGSVETQYF
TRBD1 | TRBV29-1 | CSVERGPSYEQYF
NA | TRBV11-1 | CASSPRLSAYEQYF
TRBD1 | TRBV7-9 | CASSLEDRAYF
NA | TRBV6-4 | CASSEYRHHGSTF
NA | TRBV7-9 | CASSKTGIEAFF
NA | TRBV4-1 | CASSQDRPREQFF
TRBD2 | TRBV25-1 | CASSTSGGITDTQYF
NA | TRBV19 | CASTPSAGRGNEKLFF
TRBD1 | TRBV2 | CASRDRDRGANTEAFF
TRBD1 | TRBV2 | CASSEGTGRIYEQYF
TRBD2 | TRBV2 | CASSKRSGGSADTQYF
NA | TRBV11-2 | CASSFTGSSGNTIYF
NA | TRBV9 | CASSVGTFSYNEQFF
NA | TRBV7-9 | CASSLLETQYF
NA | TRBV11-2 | CASSLGNIQYF
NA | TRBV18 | CASSPTPESSYEQYF
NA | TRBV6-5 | CASTSGALHEQFF
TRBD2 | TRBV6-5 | CASSLGTSGGGNTQYF
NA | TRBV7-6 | CASSSDIFNSPLHF
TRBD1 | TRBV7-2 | CASSYRQGAVIEQYF
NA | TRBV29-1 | CSAVGTPGSRNEKLFF
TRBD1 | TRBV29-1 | CSVAHRAGGTDTQYF
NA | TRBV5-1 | CASSLGSANYGYTF
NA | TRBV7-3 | CASSLGQWGAGETQYF
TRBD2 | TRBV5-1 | CASSPARGGFSYNEQFF
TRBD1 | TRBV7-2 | CASSLVGQGADEQYF
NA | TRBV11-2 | CASSDWNSNEKLFF
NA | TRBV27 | CASSFGETYQETQYF
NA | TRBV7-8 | CASSPERAEAKNIQYF
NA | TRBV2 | CASSGRELSYYEQYF
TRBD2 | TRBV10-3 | CAISENGGGSNEQYF
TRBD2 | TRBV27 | CASSQLAGRETQYF
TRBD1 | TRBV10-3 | CAISEARTGVDYGYTF
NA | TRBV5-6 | CASSLADDYGYTF
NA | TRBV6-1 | CASSNPATGAYEQYF
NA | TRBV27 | CASSPPSGSYREPLHF
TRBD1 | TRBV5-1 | CASSSWTGGHSNQPQHF
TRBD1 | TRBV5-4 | CASSLGGTVAKNIQYF
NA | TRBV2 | CASSLGPYNEQFF
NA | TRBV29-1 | CSVEPSSSGGYTF
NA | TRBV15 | CATSRDRGNQETQYF